This T cell receptor (beta chain) emerged from a study of shared clonotypes between healthy human individuals. This clone has just one count. Germline CDR1 MNHEY, CDR2 SVGAGI. The CDR3 has 14 amino acids. V was pared by 7 bases and J by 2 bases, with 14 bases between. This was a deep-level run. Each cell subset's genomic DNA was divided evenly among several immunoSEQ plates. TCRdb keeps only in-frame clones here, not all; method: immunoSEQ multiplex PCR. The top ten hold approximately 1.7% of the sample, which has around 2.1 million clones, more than 85% seen once. The naive CD8 subset, CD45RO-negative cells positively selected for CCR7, excluded terminally differentiated effector memory CD45RA+ cells. Donors were Caucasian adults residing in Nashville, Tennessee, USA.

The sequence derives from a man aged 18 to 30 in good health. Some clones in this sample may be carry-over from other donors' samples. The sequenced material came from naive CD8+ T cells from PBMCs. This chain uses TRBV6-5 with TRBJ1-2, with D possibly being TRBD1 (5 bases). The CDR3 bases are TGTGCCAGCAACGCTCTCCAGGGAAACTATGGCTACACCTTC. Its translation: CASNALQGNYGYTF.